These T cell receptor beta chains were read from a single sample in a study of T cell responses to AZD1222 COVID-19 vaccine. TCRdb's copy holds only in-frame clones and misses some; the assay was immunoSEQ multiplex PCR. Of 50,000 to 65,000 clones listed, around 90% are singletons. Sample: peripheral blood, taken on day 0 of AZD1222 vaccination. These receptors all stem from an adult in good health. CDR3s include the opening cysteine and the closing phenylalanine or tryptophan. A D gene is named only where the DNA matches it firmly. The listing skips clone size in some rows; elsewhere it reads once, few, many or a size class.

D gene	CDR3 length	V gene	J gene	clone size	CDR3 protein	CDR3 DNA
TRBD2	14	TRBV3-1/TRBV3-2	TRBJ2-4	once	CASSWEGTRDIQYF	TGTGCCAGCTCCTGGGAGGGGACGAGAGACATTCAGTACTTC
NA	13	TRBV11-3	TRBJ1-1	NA	CASSLGLNTEAFF	TGTGCCAGCAGCTTAGGCTTGAACACTGAAGCTTTCTTT
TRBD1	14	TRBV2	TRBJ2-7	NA	CASIPGQGPYEQYF	TGTGCCAGCATCCCGGGACAGGGTCCCTACGAGCAGTACTTC
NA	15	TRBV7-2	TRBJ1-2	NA	CASSVQGTGAYGYTF	TGTGCCAGCAGCGTACAGGGTACTGGGGCCTATGGCTACACCTTC
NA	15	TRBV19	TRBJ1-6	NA	CASSTRDGHNSPLHF	TGTGCCAGTAGTACAAGGGACGGACATAATTCACCCCTCCACTTT
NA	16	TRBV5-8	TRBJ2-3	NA	CASSLRLDHSTDTQYF	TGTGCCAGCAGCTTAAGACTAGACCATAGCACAGATACGCAGTATTTT
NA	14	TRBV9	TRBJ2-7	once	CASSPGRASLEQYF	TGTGCCAGCAGCCCGGGACGAGCTAGCCTCGAGCAGTACTTC
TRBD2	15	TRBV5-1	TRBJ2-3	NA	CASSWASGAGDTQYF	TGCGCCAGCAGCTGGGCTAGCGGGGCGGGGGATACGCAGTATTTT
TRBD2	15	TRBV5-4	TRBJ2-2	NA	CASSGLADSTGELFF	TGTGCCAGCAGCGGGCTAGCGGATAGCACCGGGGAGCTGTTTTTT
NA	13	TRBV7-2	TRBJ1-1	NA	CASSLTRDTEAFF	TGTGCCAGCAGCCTCACCAGGGACACTGAAGCTTTCTTT
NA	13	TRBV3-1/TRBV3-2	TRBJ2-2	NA	CASSLVIRGELFF	TGTGCCAGCAGCCTAGTGATTCGTGGGGAGCTGTTTTTT
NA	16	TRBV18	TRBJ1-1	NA	CASSPLDRGADTEAFF	TGTGCCAGCTCACCACTAGATCGGGGGGCGGACACTGAAGCTTTCTTT
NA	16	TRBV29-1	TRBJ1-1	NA	CSVEQGTLGWGTEAFF	TGCAGCGTTGAACAAGGGACGCTGGGATGGGGCACTGAAGCTTTCTTT
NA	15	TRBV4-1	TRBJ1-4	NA	CASSQEDGAYEKLFF	TGCGCCAGCAGCCAAGAGGACGGAGCTTACGAAAAACTGTTTTTT
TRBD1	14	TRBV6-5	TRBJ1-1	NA	CASLRQGMNTEAFF	TGTGCCAGTCTCCGACAGGGGATGAACACTGAAGCTTTCTTT
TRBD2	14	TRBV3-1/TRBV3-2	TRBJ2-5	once	CASSRTSGGETQYF	TGTGCCAGCAGCCGGACTAGCGGGGGAGAGACCCAGTACTTC
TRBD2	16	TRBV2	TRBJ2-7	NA	CASSEVVVAGGYEQYF	TGTGCCAGCAGTGAAGTGGTTGTAGCGGGGGGCTACGAGCAGTACTTC
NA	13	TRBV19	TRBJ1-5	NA	CAISRGSNQPQHF	TGTGCAATAAGTAGGGGGAGCAATCAGCCCCAGCATTTT
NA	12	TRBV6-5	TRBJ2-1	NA	CASSITGYEQFF	TGTGCCAGCAGTATTACAGGGTATGAGCAGTTCTTC
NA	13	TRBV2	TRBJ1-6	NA	CASIRGLSGALHF	TGTGCCAGCATACGGGGACTCTCAGGGGCCCTCCACTTT
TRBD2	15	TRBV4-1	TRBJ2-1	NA	CASSQGTSDGSEQFF	TGCGCCAGCAGCCAAGGGACTAGCGACGGAAGTGAGCAGTTCTTC
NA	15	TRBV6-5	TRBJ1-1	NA	CASSHRLRANTEAFF	TGTGCCAGCAGCCACCGACTAAGGGCGAACACTGAAGCTTTCTTT
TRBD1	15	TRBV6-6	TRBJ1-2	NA	CASRRGQGADYGYTF	TGTGCCAGCAGGAGGGGACAGGGGGCCGACTATGGCTACACCTTC
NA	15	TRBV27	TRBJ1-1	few	CASSRAGVMNTEAFF	TGTGCCAGCAGCAGGGCGGGGGTTATGAACACTGAAGCTTTCTTT
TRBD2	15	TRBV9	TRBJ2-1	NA	CASSVGEGSYNEQFF	TGTGCCAGCAGCGTAGGGGAGGGCTCCTACAATGAGCAGTTCTTC
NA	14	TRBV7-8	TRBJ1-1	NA	CASGNREGNTEAFF	TGTGCCAGCGGCAACAGGGAGGGGAACACTGAAGCTTTCTTT
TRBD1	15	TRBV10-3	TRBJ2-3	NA	CAISWATGGRDTQYF	TGTGCCATCAGTTGGGCGACAGGGGGACGGGATACGCAGTATTTT
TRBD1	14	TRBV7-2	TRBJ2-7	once	CASSWSGTAYEQYF	TGTGCCAGCAGCTGGTCCGGGACAGCCTACGAGCAGTACTTC
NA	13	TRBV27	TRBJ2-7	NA	CASSLKGRHEQYF	TGTGCCAGCAGTTTAAAGGGCAGGCACGAGCAGTACTTC
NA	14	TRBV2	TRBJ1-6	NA	CASSEGRTNSPLHF	TGTGCCAGCAGTGAAGGGCGGACTAATTCACCCCTCCACTTT
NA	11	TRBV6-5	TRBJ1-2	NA	CATSGIHGYTF	TGTGCCACCTCAGGTATTCATGGCTACACCTTC
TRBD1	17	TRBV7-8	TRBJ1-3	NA	CASSSGQGGGSGNTIYF	TGTGCCAGCAGCTCCGGACAGGGGGGAGGCTCTGGAAACACCATATATTTT
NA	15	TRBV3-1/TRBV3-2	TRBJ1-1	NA	CASSHGQFMNTEAFF	TGTGCCAGCAGCCATGGACAGTTCATGAACACTGAAGCTTTCTTT
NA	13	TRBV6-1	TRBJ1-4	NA	CASSEFPYEKLFF	TGTGCCAGCAGTGAATTTCCTTATGAAAAACTGTTTTTT
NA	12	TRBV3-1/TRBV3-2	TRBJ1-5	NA	CASSQDQQPQHF	TGTGCCAGCAGCCAAGACCAACAGCCCCAGCATTTT
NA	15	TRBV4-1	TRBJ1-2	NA	CASSQLRGEASGYTF	TGCGCCAGCAGCCAACTAAGAGGGGAGGCAAGTGGCTACACCTTC
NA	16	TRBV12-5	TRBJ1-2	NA	CASGLYGRPTVYGYTF	TGTGCTAGTGGTTTGTACGGCAGGCCTACGGTTTATGGCTACACCTTC
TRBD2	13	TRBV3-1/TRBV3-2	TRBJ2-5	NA	CASSQVTGTNTYF	TGTGCCAGCAGCCAAGTTACCGGGACTAATACGTACTTC
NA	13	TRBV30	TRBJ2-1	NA	CAWSIPGPSKQFF	TGTGCCTGGAGTATTCCCGGGCCCAGCAAACAGTTCTTC
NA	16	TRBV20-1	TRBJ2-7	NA	CSASGPPGGTGYEQYF	TGCAGTGCTAGTGGACCCCCAGGGGGGACTGGCTACGAGCAGTACTTC
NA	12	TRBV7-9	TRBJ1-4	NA	CASSRDNEKLFF	TGTGCCAGCAGCCGTGATAATGAAAAACTGTTTTTT
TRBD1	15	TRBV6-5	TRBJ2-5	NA	CASSYGTAGEETQYF	TGTGCCAGCAGTTACGGGACAGCCGGAGAAGAGACCCAGTACTTC
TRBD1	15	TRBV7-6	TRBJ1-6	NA	CASSKTGLDNSPLHF	TGTGCCAGCAGCAAGACAGGGCTTGATAATTCACCCCTCCACTTT
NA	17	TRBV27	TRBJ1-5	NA	CASSTRAWTDRNQPQHF	TGTGCCAGCAGTACCCGCGCCTGGACAGATCGCAATCAGCCCCAGCATTTT
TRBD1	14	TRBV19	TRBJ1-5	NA	CASSNRGSNQPQHF	TGTGCCAGTAGTAACAGGGGGAGCAATCAGCCCCAGCATTTT
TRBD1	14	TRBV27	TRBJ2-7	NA	CASSSETGFYEQYF	TGTGCCAGCAGTTCCGAGACAGGGTTCTACGAGCAGTACTTC
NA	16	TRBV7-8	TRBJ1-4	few	CASSLVRGATNEKLFF	TGTGCCAGCAGCTTAGTACGGGGGGCAACTAATGAAAAACTGTTTTTT
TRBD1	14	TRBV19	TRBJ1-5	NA	CASSLRQGHQPQHF	TGTGCCAGTAGCCTCAGACAGGGACATCAGCCCCAGCATTTT
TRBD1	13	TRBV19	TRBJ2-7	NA	CASSIGQGGVQYF	TGTGCCAGTAGTATCGGACAGGGCGGCGTGCAGTACTTC
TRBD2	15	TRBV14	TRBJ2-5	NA	CASSLLGGGKETQYF	TGTGCCAGCAGCCTCCTTGGGGGGGGAAAAGAGACCCAGTACTTC